Presented here are 8 T cell receptor beta chains from one specimen sequenced in a study of CD8+ T cells in alopecia areata. After isolation, RNA underwent reverse transcription to generate cDNA as the sequencing template. TCRdb's copy holds only in-frame clones and misses some; the assay was immunoSEQ multiplex PCR. The sample records about 180,000 clones, 63% being singletons. This material consisted of CD4+ T cells sorted from blood, taken at week 0. All receptors derive from a human donor with alopecia areata.

The chain couples TRBV29-1 to TRBJ2-5; 9 bases are a match to TRBD2. The junction had 3 bases not matched to a gene; V was cut back by 2 bases and J by 2 bases. The CDR3 length is 14 residues. Per germline, CDR1 SQVTM and CDR2 ANQGSEA. The CDR3 region has the DNA TGCAGCGTTGAAATCCTAGCGGGGCAAGAGACCCAGTACTTC. As protein: CSVEILAGQETQYF.

The chain couples TRBV2 to TRBJ2-1; D not certain. CDR1 is SNHLY and CDR2 is FYNNEI in the germline V gene. The CDR3 sequence is 13 residues long. V was pared by 8 bases and J by 5 bases, with 13 bases between. The CDR3 sequence is CASLEFINNEQFF. CDR3 bases: TGTGCCAGCCTCGAGTTTATTAACAATGAGCAGTTCTTC.

The rearrangement links TRBV7-9 to TRBJ1-2, with 11 bases lining up with TRBD1. CDR1 and CDR2 (germline): SEHNR, FQNEAQ (reference sequence). Trimming took 0 bases from V and 4 from J; bases not matched to a gene: 7. The CDR3 sequence is 17 residues long. CDR3 coding DNA: TGTGCCAGCAGCTTAGCCGGGACAGGGGGTCTCGGCTATGGCTACACCTTC. Residues: CASSLAGTGGLGYGYTF.

The V gene is TRBV29-1, the J gene TRBJ2-2; the D gene is possibly TRBD2 (6 bases). CDR3 length: 13 residues. V shed 4 bases and J shed 3 bases, with 9 bases lying between them. Germline V CDR1 and CDR2: SQVTM, ANQGSEA. CDR3 in DNA: TGCAGCGTTGGGTTAGCGGACACCGGGGAGCTGTTTTTT. The encoded protein is CSVGLADTGELFF.

The chain recombines TRBV5-1 with TRBJ1-1; 8 bases agree with TRBD1. The V segment lost 1 base and the J segment 1 base; nucleotides outside the gene matches: 3. Germline CDR1 and CDR2: SGHRS and YFSETQ. This CDR3 is built from 15 residues. The CDR3 is CASSLTGTGNTEAFF. The CDR3 bases are TGCGCCAGCAGCTTGACCGGGACAGGGAACACTGAAGCTTTCTTT.

This rearrangement joins TRBV29-1 to TRBJ1-4; 9 bases agree with TRBD1. Losses at the gene ends were 6 bases for V and 7 bases for J; bases not matched to a gene: 6. The germline gives CDR1 SQVTM, CDR2 ANQGSEA. There are 13 residues in the CDR3. The CDR3: CSVTGTGSEKLFF. Written as DNA, the CDR3 is TGCAGCGTCACCGGGACAGGGAGTGAAAAACTGTTTTTT.

This clone was seen only a few times. The chain employs TRBV29-1 and TRBJ2-1; 8 bases line up with TRBD2. Germline-derived CDR1 and CDR2 are SQVTM and ANQGSEA. V lost 6 bases and J lost 10; bases outside the gene matches: 17. The CDR3 runs to 15 residues. Here the CDR3 reads CSVHPPSGWLGEQFF. The DNA of the CDR3 is TGCAGCGTCCATCCCCCTAGCGGGTGGTTAGGAGAGCAGTTCTTC.

The CDR3 loop reads CASSLGSGSTDTQYF. CDR3 bases: TGTGCCAGCAGCTTAGGGTCAGGGAGCACAGATACGCAGTATTTT. V gene TRBV11-2 combines with J gene TRBJ2-3; the D gene is possibly TRBD1 (5 bases). Germline CDR1 reads SGHAT; CDR2 reads FQNNGV. V gave up 1 base and J gave up 0 bases, with 8 bases separating them. CDR3 size: 15 residues.